Listed below are T cell receptor beta chains from one sample, sequenced in a study of OX40 agonist ivuxolimab in advanced cancers. The table came from immunoSEQ multiplex PCR; TCRdb's copy has only in-frame clones and leaves some out. The table has 35,000 to 45,000 clones, around 82% seen once. This specimen consisted of CD4+ or CD8+ T cells sorted from blood, obtained in a trial of the OX40 agonist ivuxolimab. The receptors were sampled from an adult with an advanced solid tumor such as melanoma, head and neck, liver or kidney cancer. CDR3s include the opening cysteine and the closing phenylalanine or tryptophan. The D gene is left open where the match is weak. Clone size, where shown, is once, few, many, or a class for clones that have expanded.

clone_size	v_call	d_call	j_call	cdr3_nt	cdr3_aa
NA	TRBV7-2	NA	TRBJ1-1	TGTGCCAGCAGCTTAGCGGGGTGGAGCACTGAAGCTTTCTTT	CASSLAGWSTEAFF
NA	TRBV28	TRBD1	TRBJ2-7	TGTGCCAGCACCCTGGGACAGGCAAGAGTTTACGAGCAGTACTTC	CASTLGQARVYEQYF
NA	TRBV9	NA	TRBJ1-4	TGTGCCAGCAGCGTAGGGGTGACAGGTGGAGAAAAACTGTTTTTT	CASSVGVTGGEKLFF
NA	TRBV9	NA	TRBJ2-5	TGTGCCAGCAGCGTAGGGGGAGGCTACCAAGAGACCCAGTACTTC	CASSVGGGYQETQYF
NA	TRBV11-3	TRBD2	TRBJ2-7	TGTGCCAGCAGCTTAGCGGGGGGCTCCTACGAGCAGTACTTC	CASSLAGGSYEQYF
NA	TRBV4-1	TRBD1	TRBJ2-1	TGCGCCAGCAGCCAAGGACAGGGGGCGTATAATGAGCAGTTCTTC	CASSQGQGAYNEQFF
NA	TRBV19	NA	TRBJ1-4	TGTGCCAGTAGTAGACAGGAGGCGAATGAAAAACTGTTTTTT	CASSRQEANEKLFF
NA	TRBV7-2	NA	TRBJ2-5	TGTGCCAGCAGCTTACCCGGCCGTAGCCGGGAGCAGTACTTC	CASSLPGRSREQYF
few	TRBV2	TRBD2	TRBJ2-1	TGTGCCAGCAGCTACAGTGGACTAGCGGGAGTATACAATGAGCAGTTCTTC	CASSYSGLAGVYNEQFF
NA	TRBV6-5	NA	TRBJ1-2	TGTGCCAGCAGTCTGACCCTGGGGTATGGCTACACCTTC	CASSLTLGYGYTF
few	TRBV4-1	TRBD2	TRBJ2-5	TGCGCCAGCAGCCAAGATACCCTAGCGGGGGGGCAAGAGACCCAGTACTTC	CASSQDTLAGGQETQYF
once	TRBV28	NA	TRBJ2-6	TGTGCCAGCAGTTTCACGGGCAGGGGGGGCTCTGGGGCCAACGTCCTGACTTTC	CASSFTGRGGSGANVLTF
NA	TRBV28	NA	TRBJ1-4	TGTGCCAGCAGGGGGTGGGACCTGAGTAGGGAGGGTGATGAAAAACTGTTTTTT	CASRGWDLSREGDEKLFF
few	TRBV19	NA	TRBJ2-3	TGTGCCAGTAGTATCACAGATACGCAGTATTTT	CASSITDTQYF
NA	TRBV2	TRBD1	TRBJ2-1	TGTGCCAGCAGGGGGACAGGGAGGCTTTTTCGGGTGCAGTTCTTC	CASRGTGRLFRVQFF
NA	TRBV5-6	NA	TRBJ1-4	TGTGCCAGCAACTTAGACCCGTGGACTAATGAAAAACTGTTTTTT	CASNLDPWTNEKLFF
NA	TRBV5-1	TRBD1	TRBJ1-3	TGCGCCAGCAGCTTGACGATGGGACAGGGGGCGGACACCATATATTTT	CASSLTMGQGADTIYF
NA	TRBV9	NA	TRBJ2-6	TGTGCCAGCAGCGTAGGCCCCCCGCGCTCTGGGGCCAACGTCCTGACTTTC	CASSVGPPRSGANVLTF
NA	TRBV27	NA	TRBJ2-3	TGTGCCAGCAGTTCCCCTTCGTTAAGCTACGGCGCAGATACGCAGTATTTT	CASSSPSLSYGADTQYF
NA	TRBV5-4	TRBD2	TRBJ2-7	TGTGCCAGCAGCTTGGGTAGCGGGGGGACCACCGCCGAGCAGTACTTC	CASSLGSGGTTAEQYF
once	TRBV19	TRBD1	TRBJ2-4	TGTGCCAGTAGTATGTTTACAGGGGATTTTGGAAGCAACATTCAGTACTTC	CASSMFTGDFGSNIQYF
few	TRBV4-1	NA	TRBJ2-3	TGCGCCAGCAGCCCGGACCAGGGGCGAGAGGATACGCAGTATTTT	CASSPDQGREDTQYF
NA	TRBV7-2	TRBD1	TRBJ1-1	TGTGCCAGCAGCTTAAGGGGGCGCCGGACTGAAGCTTTCTTT	CASSLRGRRTEAFF
NA	TRBV19	TRBD2	TRBJ2-1	TGTGCCAGTGGGCCTAGCGGGATAGGGCGAGAAAGCAATGAGCAGTTCTTC	CASGPSGIGRESNEQFF
NA	TRBV5-1	NA	TRBJ1-3	TGCGCCAGCAGCTTGGAGGGGCGTCCGGGGGGAAACACCATATATTTT	CASSLEGRPGGNTIYF
once	TRBV7-8	TRBD1	TRBJ1-3	TGTGCCAGCAGCTTAGTAAGACAGGGAGATGGAAACACCATATATTTT	CASSLVRQGDGNTIYF
NA	TRBV6-5	NA	TRBJ1-4	TGTGCCAGCAGTTACGGCACAACTAATGAAAAACTGTTTTTT	CASSYGTTNEKLFF
NA	TRBV19	NA	TRBJ2-7	TGTGCCACCTTTCGCCTACAGCATTACGAGCAGTACTTC	CATFRLQHYEQYF
NA	TRBV18	TRBD1	TRBJ1-1	TGTGCCAGCTCGTTCGACAGGGACCTCGGCAACACTGAAGCTTTCTTT	CASSFDRDLGNTEAFF
NA	TRBV6-5	TRBD1	TRBJ1-1	TGTGCCAGCAGTTCGTGGGACAGGGGGGACACTGAAGCTTTCTTT	CASSSWDRGDTEAFF
NA	TRBV2	NA	TRBJ2-7	TGTGCCAGCAGACGGGACTTAGCGCAGTACTTC	CASRRDLAQYF
NA	TRBV7-6	TRBD1	TRBJ1-6	TGTGCCAGCAGCTTAGAGGGACAGGGAGATTCACCCCTCCACTTT	CASSLEGQGDSPLHF
NA	TRBV7-3	NA	TRBJ1-1	TGTGCCAGCAGCCCGGGACGGCCAGGGGAAGCTTTCTTT	CASSPGRPGEAFF
NA	TRBV11-2	NA	TRBJ1-1	TGTGCCAGCAGCCCCACGGGATGGGGCAGGGGAGACACTGAAGCTTTCTTT	CASSPTGWGRGDTEAFF
NA	TRBV5-4	NA	TRBJ2-5	TGTGCCAGCAGTCATAGACAGGCTTCCGAGGGGGAGACCCAGTACTTC	CASSHRQASEGETQYF
few	TRBV28	NA	TRBJ2-7	TGTGCCAGCAGCCTCGGGACTTACGAGCAGTACTTC	CASSLGTYEQYF
NA	TRBV7-8	TRBD2	TRBJ2-3	TGTGCCAGCAGCCCGAGGATTAGCGGGGGATCCACAGATACGCAGTATTTT	CASSPRISGGSTDTQYF
NA	TRBV7-2	TRBD2	TRBJ2-1	TGTGCCAGCAGCTTAGGAACGACTAGCTCCAATGAGCAGTTCTTC	CASSLGTTSSNEQFF
few	TRBV28	NA	TRBJ2-7	TGTGCCAGCAGTTTTTTGGCTAGCAACTACGAGCAGTACTTC	CASSFLASNYEQYF
few	TRBV6-5	TRBD1	TRBJ2-7	TGTGCCAGCAGCGACACAGGGGGGAGCCGCTACGAGCAGTACTTC	CASSDTGGSRYEQYF
NA	TRBV13	NA	TRBJ2-7	TGTGCCAGCAGCTCGTACACAGGGTCTTACGAGCAGTACTTC	CASSSYTGSYEQYF
NA	TRBV19	TRBD2	TRBJ2-1	TGTGCCAGGGAAGGTCGTGGGACTAGCGGGATATGGGCAGCGGGTGAGCAGTTCTTC	CAREGRGTSGIWAAGEQFF
NA	TRBV25-1	NA	TRBJ1-4	TGTGCCAGCCGGAAGCGGGGGACCCCTAATGAAAAACTGTTTTTT	CASRKRGTPNEKLFF
NA	TRBV6-6	NA	TRBJ2-7	TGTGCCACCCAGGGACACGGGAAATACCTACGAGGGCAGTACTTC	CATQGHGKYLRGQYF
NA	TRBV29-1	TRBD2	TRBJ2-1	TGCAGCGTTGATGAATCTTGGACCACCGGGGGGAATGAGCAGTTCTTC	CSVDESWTTGGNEQFF
NA	TRBV11-1	TRBD1	TRBJ2-7	TGTGCCAGCAGCTTAGCAAGCACAGGGGGCGCAAACTACGAGCAGTACTTC	CASSLASTGGANYEQYF
NA	TRBV30	TRBD1	TRBJ2-7	TGTGCCTGGAGAGCCCGGGACAGGGTAACCTACGAGCAGTACTTC	CAWRARDRVTYEQYF
NA	TRBV5-1	TRBD1	TRBJ1-2	TGCGCCAGCAGCTTGGGGGACAGGAGACTCTATGGCTACACCTTC	CASSLGDRRLYGYTF
NA	TRBV6-1	NA	TRBJ1-1	TGTGCCAGCAGTGAAATGGGCACTGAAGCTTTCTTT	CASSEMGTEAFF